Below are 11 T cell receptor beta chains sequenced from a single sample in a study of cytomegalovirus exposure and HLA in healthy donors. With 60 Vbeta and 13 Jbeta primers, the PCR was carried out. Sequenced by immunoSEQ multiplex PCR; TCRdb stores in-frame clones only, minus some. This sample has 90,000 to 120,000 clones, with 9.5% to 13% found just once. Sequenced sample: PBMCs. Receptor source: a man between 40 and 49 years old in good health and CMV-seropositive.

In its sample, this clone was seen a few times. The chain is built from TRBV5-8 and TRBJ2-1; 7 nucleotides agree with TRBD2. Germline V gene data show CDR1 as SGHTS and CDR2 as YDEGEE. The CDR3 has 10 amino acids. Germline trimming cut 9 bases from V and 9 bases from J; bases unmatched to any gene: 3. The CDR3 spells CATREVEQFF. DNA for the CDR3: TGTGCCACACGGGAGGTTGAGCAGTTCTTC.

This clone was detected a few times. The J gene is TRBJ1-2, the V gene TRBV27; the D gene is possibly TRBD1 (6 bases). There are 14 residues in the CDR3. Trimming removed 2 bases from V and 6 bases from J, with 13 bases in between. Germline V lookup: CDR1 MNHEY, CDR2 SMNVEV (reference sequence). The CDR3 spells CASSLAGGLNGYTF. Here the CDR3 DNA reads TGTGCCAGCAGTTTAGCTGGGGGCCTGAATGGCTACACCTTC.

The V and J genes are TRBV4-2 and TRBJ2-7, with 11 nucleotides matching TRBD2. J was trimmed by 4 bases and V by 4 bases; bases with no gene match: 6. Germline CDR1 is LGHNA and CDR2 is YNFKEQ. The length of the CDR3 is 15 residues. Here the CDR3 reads CASSRDTSGSYEQYF. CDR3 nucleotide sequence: TGTGCCAGCAGCCGTGACACTAGCGGGAGTTACGAGCAGTACTTC.

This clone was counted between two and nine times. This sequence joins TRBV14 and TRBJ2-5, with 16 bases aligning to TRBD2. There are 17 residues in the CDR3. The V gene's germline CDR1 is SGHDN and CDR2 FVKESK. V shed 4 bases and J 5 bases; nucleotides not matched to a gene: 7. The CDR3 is CASSPGLAGGSRETQYF. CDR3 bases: TGTGCCAGCAGCCCGGGACTAGCGGGAGGGTCGCGGGAGACCCAGTACTTC.

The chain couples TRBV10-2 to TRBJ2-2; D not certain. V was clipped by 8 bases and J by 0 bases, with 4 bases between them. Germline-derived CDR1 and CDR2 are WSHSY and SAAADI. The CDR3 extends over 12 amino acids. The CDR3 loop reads CASSTNTGELFF. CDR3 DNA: TGCGCCAGCTCAACGAACACCGGGGAGCTGTTTTTT.

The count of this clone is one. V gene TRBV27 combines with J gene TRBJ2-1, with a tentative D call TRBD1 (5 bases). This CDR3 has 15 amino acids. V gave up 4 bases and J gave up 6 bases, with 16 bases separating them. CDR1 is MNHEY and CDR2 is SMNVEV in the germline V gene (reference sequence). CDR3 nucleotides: TGTGCCAGCAGTTCAGGGCGGAAACTCCTCAATGAGCAGTTCTTC. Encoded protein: CASSSGRKLLNEQFF.

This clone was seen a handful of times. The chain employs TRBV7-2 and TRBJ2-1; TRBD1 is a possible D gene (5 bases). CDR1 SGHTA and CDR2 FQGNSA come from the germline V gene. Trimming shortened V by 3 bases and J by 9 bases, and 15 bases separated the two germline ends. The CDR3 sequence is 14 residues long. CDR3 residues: CASSFRGGAPEQFF. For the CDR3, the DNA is TGTGCCAGCAGCTTCAGAGGTGGGGCTCCTGAGCAGTTCTTC.

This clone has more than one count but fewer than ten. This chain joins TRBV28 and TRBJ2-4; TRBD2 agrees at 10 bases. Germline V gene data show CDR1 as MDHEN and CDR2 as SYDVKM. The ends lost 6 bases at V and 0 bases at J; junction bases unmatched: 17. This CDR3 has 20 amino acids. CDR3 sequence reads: CASRPIRPGLADVAKNIQYF. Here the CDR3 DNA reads TGTGCCAGCAGACCTATCCGACCCGGACTAGCGGATGTAGCCAAAAACATTCAGTACTTC.

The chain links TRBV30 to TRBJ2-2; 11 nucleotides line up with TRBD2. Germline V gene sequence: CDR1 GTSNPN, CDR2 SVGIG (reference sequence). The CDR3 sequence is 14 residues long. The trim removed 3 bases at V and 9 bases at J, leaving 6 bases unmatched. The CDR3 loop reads CAWRTSGSSRELFF. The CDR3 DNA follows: TGTGCCTGGAGAACTAGCGGGAGTAGCAGGGAGCTGTTTTTT.

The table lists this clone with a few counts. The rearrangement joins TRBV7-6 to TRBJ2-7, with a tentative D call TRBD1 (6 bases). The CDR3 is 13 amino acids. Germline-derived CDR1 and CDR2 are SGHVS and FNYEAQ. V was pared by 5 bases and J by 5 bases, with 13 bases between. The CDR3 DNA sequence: TGTGCCAGCAGCCGCGGACAGCTCCACGAGCAGTACTTC. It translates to CASSRGQLHEQYF.

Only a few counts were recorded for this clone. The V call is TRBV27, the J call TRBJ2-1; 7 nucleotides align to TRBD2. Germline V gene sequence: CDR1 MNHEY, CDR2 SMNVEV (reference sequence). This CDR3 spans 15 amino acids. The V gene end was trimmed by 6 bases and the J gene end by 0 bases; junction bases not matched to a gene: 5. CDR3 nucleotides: TGTGCCAGCAGCCCTAGCGGTAGCTCCTACAATGAGCAGTTCTTC. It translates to CASSPSGSSYNEQFF.